This TCR beta chain was recorded in a study of HIV-infected patients and healthy controls. TCRdb re-called the 5' RACE reads with MiXCR, one entry per CDR3 protein. The sample carries some 70,000 distinct CDR3 sequences, approximately 21% recorded once. The sequencing sample was made of CD4+ T cells from blood. The clonotype was recovered from a human donor in good health.

Here the CDR3 DNA reads TGCAGCGCCCGAGGAGGGCCCGACGAGCAGTACTTC. Encoded protein: CSARGGPDEQYF. V and J are TRBV29-1 and TRBJ2-7; possibly TRBD2 for D (6 bases). This CDR3 region has 12 residues. V lost 7 bases and J lost 5, with 15 bases in between. CDR1 is SQVTM, CDR2 ANQGSEA, per germline.